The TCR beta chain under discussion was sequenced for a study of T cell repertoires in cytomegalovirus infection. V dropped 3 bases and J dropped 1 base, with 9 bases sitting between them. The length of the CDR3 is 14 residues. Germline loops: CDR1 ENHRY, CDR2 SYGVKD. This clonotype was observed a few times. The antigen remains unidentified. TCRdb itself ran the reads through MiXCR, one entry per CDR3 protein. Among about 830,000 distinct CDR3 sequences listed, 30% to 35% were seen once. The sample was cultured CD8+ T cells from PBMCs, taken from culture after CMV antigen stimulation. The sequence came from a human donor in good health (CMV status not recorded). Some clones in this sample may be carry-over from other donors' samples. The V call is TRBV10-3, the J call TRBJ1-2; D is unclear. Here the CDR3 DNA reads TGTGCCATCAGTGACCCGGGTCGTAACTATGGCTACACCTTC. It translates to CAISDPGRNYGYTF.